The T cell receptor (beta chain) under discussion was sequenced for a study of cytomegalovirus exposure and HLA in healthy donors. Study-wide points: One cluster of highly shared sequence variants probably arose as a sequencing artifact. Through in vitro validation, three CMV-associated chains were shown to be specific for CMV antigens. CMV serostatus was the only immune exposure information that was available.

Per germline, CDR1 SGHTA and CDR2 FQGNSA. The CDR3 loop spans 17 amino acids. V lost 2 bases and J lost 0; bases outside the gene matches: 10. The PCR used 60 Vbeta and 13 Jbeta primers. Measured with immunoSEQ multiplex PCR; TCRdb has only the in-frame clones, and not every one. The repertoire holds approximately 160,000 clones, with roughly four fifths as singletons. For this clone: Its target is unknown.

This chain links TRBV7-2 with TRBJ2-7; 7 bases align to TRBD2. The sequence was obtained from a female donor in good health and CMV-seronegative. The sequencing sample was made of PBMCs. In nucleotides, the CDR3 is TGTGCCAGCAGCTTAAGGCCCGGGGGGTTTAGCTCCTACGAGCAGTACTTC. It codes for CASSLRPGGFSSYEQYF.